This T cell receptor (beta chain) came from a study of patients and donors after allogeneic stem cell transplantation. The CDR3 length is 15 residues. The V gene lost 2 bases and the J gene lost 2 bases, with 10 bases spanning the gap. Looked up from germline, CDR1 is SNHLY and CDR2 is FYNNEI. The count of this clonotype is one. TCRdb used MiXCR to reprocess the RT-PCR reads, holding one entry per CDR3 protein. This sample has about 110,000 distinct CDR3 sequences, with about a third found just once. The specimen was blood, either unsorted or a sorted T cell fraction (not recorded which). The V and J genes are TRBV2 and TRBJ1-3, with D perhaps TRBD1 (5 bases). The sequence was obtained from a human donor who was either an allogeneic HSCT recipient or a stem cell or donor lymphocyte infusion donor (not recorded which). It is not recorded whose cells these are; they may come from a transplant donor. CDR3 loop: CASSERQGAGNTIYF. The CDR3 nucleotides are TGTGCCAGCAGTGAACGCCAGGGAGCTGGAAACACCATATATTTT.